This T cell receptor (beta chain) comes out of a study of T-cell reconstitution after alpha-beta-depleted transplantation in children. Preparation of the TCRbeta library used unique molecular identifiers. TCRdb ran MiXCR on the PCR reads and lists one entry per CDR3 protein. The profile shows some 600,000 distinct CDR3 sequences, roughly 17% of them singletons. V gave up 5 bases and J gave up 3 bases, with 7 bases separating them. CDR1 and CDR2 (germline): SNHLY, FYNNEI. The CDR3 loop spans 12 amino acids. Here the sequenced sample was PBMCs from the stem cell graft donor, taken from the stem cell graft. This clonotype was sampled from a human donor who donated a stem cell graft to a child with acute myeloid leukemia. The V and J genes are TRBV2 and TRBJ1-1; D is ambiguous. The chain's CDR3 is CASSFSYTEAFF. CDR3 nucleotide sequence: TGTGCCAGCAGTTTTTCGTACACTGAAGCTTTCTTT.